Listed here are 4 T cell receptor beta chains from one sample, sequenced in a study of Ad26.COV2.S vaccination and SARS-CoV-2 variants. The data were produced by immunoSEQ multiplex PCR, yet TCRdb's version contains in-frame clones alone and is incomplete. This sample has over 450,000 clones, with about 88% found just once. Treatment of the sample: 15 to 20 received Ad26.COV2.S at low or high dose, single or two shots; roughly five received placebo; per-sample allocation not given. It was on day 63 after the first vaccine or placebo injection that samples were taken. Specimen: peripheral blood, collected in a trial of Ad26.COV2.S vaccine versus placebo. The source of these receptors is a person between 18 and 59 years old who received the Ad26.COV2.S COVID-19 vaccine or a placebo.

The chain carries TRBV7-2 and TRBJ2-2; a weak D match, TRBD2 (6 bases). Germline V gives CDR1 SGHTA, CDR2 FQGNSA. There are 16 residues in the CDR3. Deletions cut 2 bases from V and 4 bases from J, with 14 bases between. CDR3 nucleotides: TGTGCCAGCAGCTTAATAGGGGTGGGGGGCACCGGGGAGCTGTTTTTT. It yields the protein CASSLIGVGGTGELFF.

This clone occurred once. This chain joins TRBV6-5 and TRBJ1-4, with D perhaps TRBD1 (5 bases). The CDR3 covers 14 residues. Per the germline V gene, CDR1 is MNHEY and CDR2 is SVGAGI. V was cut by 8 bases and J by 2 bases, with 12 bases left in between. The CDR3 here is CASGVWGTNEKLFF. CDR3 nucleotide sequence: TGTGCCAGCGGGGTATGGGGGACTAATGAAAAACTGTTTTTT.

V gene TRBV11-2 combines with J gene TRBJ2-7; perhaps TRBD2 as D (5 bases). The CDR3 runs to 18 residues. Germline V gene data show CDR1 as SGHAT and CDR2 as FQNNGV. V was trimmed by 3 bases and J by 1 base, leaving 22 bases between them. CDR3 region: CASSFQPDSAAPSYEQYF. The CDR3 nucleotides are TGTGCCAGCAGCTTCCAGCCGGATAGCGCGGCGCCTTCCTACGAGCAGTACTTC.

This clone was seen just once. This rearrangement joins TRBV7-9 to TRBJ1-6; D might be TRBD1 (5 bases). CDR1 is SEHNR, CDR2 FQNEAQ, per germline (reference sequence). The ends were cut back, 3 bases at V and 5 bases at J, with 11 bases in the middle. This CDR3 region has 15 residues. In DNA form, the CDR3 reads TGTGCCAGCAGCTTTACCGGGACGGATAATTCACCCCTCCACTTT. Its protein is CASSFTGTDNSPLHF.